This T cell receptor (beta chain) was captured in a study of blood T cell repertoires in COVID-19. In the original processing: Amplification from reference gene primers served as the basis for estimated nucleated cell counts. The data were produced by immunoSEQ multiplex PCR, yet TCRdb's version contains in-frame clones alone and is incomplete. That table supplies the V and J calls and clone size; D and trimming were determined from the DNA. The table records some 140,000 clones, roughly 76% of them present only once. The origin of this receptor is a man aged 80 or over with acute or convalescent COVID-19. The sequencing input was peripheral blood.

Written as DNA, the CDR3 is TGTGCCAGCAGTTTTCCGGTGGCAGATACGCAGTATTTT. This encodes CASSFPVADTQYF. J is TRBJ2-3 and V is TRBV12-3 or TRBV12-4, with D unclear. The CDR3 has 13 amino acids. V lost 3 bases to trimming and J lost 4 bases, with 8 bases between them.